The clone carrying this TCR beta chain was seen more than once but under ten times. Its antigen is not known. 13 Jbeta primers and 60 Vbeta primers were used for the PCR. Sequencing was performed with immunoSEQ multiplex PCR; in TCRdb, only in-frame clones are kept and a portion is missing. The sample lists 45,000 to 60,000 clones; more than 65% were seen once. The CDR3 totals 14 residues. V was clipped by 3 bases and J by 3 bases, with 13 bases between them. Germline lookup yields CDR1 SGHNT and CDR2 YYREEE (reference sequence). The sample comes from a study of cytomegalovirus exposure and HLA in healthy donors. Overall study results and limits: Previously analyzed data showed that most TCR beta V segments were productive at a frequency of about 87% or about 30%. Most TCR sequences showed up rarely, but some public TCRs showed up in many donors. Specificity for CMV antigens was confirmed in vitro for a few of the CMV-associated chains.

The sample consisted of PBMCs. The clonotype originates from a woman between 50 and 59 years old in good health and CMV-seronegative. The chain links TRBV5-4 to TRBJ2-7; TRBD2 might be the D (6 bases). The CDR3 loop is CASSYGGQRYEQYF. In DNA, the CDR3 is TGTGCCAGCAGCTACGGAGGGCAACGCTACGAGCAGTACTTC.